This is a list of T cell receptor beta chains from one sample in a study of shared clonotypes between healthy human individuals. TCRdb's copy holds only in-frame clones and misses some; the assay was immunoSEQ multiplex PCR. Here the sample spans fewer than 400,000 clones, roughly 70% being singletons. The sequencing input was memory CD4+ T cells sorted from blood. These receptors came from a man aged 30-40 years in good health. CDR3s include the opening cysteine and the closing phenylalanine or tryptophan. D genes are given only for firm matches. A clone size is listed for some rows: how often the clone was seen (once, few, many), or a class if it is expanded.

clone_size d_call j_call v_call cdr3_aa cdr3_nt
- TRBD1 TRBJ1-2 TRBV5-1 CASSLGDRAYGYTF TGCGCCAGCAGCTTGGGGGACAGGGCCTATGGCTACACCTTC
- - TRBJ1-4 TRBV7-9 CASSTPQGLNEKLFF TGTGCCAGCAGCACACCACAGGGCCTCAATGAAAAACTGTTTTTT
once - TRBJ1-3 TRBV5-1 CASSPEPGNTIYF TGCGCCAGCAGCCCTGAACCTGGAAACACCATATATTTT
- - TRBJ1-5 TRBV19 CASRNDRSGNQPQHF TGTGCCAGTAGAAATGACAGGTCCGGCAATCAGCCCCAGCATTTT
- - TRBJ1-2 TRBV6-1 CASSETLAGYTF TGTGCCAGCAGTGAGACCCTTGCCGGCTACACCTTC
- TRBD2 TRBJ2-5 TRBV11-2 CASSLEPLAGLRETQYF TGTGCCAGCAGCTTAGAGCCCCTAGCGGGATTACGGGAGACCCAGTACTTC
- - TRBJ2-3 TRBV7-3 CASSLGGSDTQYF TGTGCCAGCAGCTTAGGAGGGTCAGATACGCAGTATTTT
- TRBD1 TRBJ2-7 TRBV7-9 CASSLAGTGGAQYF TGTGCCAGCAGCTTAGCTGGGACAGGGGGCGCGCAGTACTTC
- - TRBJ1-1 TRBV5-1 CASGPEGNTEAFF TGCGCCAGCGGGCCGGAGGGGAACACTGAAGCTTTCTTT
- TRBD1 TRBJ1-1 TRBV6-5 CASGRNEGQGADAFF TGTGCCAGCGGTCGGAATGAAGGACAGGGGGCGGATGCTTTCTTT
- - TRBJ2-3 TRBV7-7 CASSLEKGDTDTQYF TGTGCCAGCAGCTTAGAGAAGGGAGACACAGATACGCAGTATTTT
- - TRBJ2-1 TRBV4-3 CASSLVGSRIDEQFF TGCGCCAGCAGCCTAGTCGGGTCCAGAATCGATGAGCAGTTCTTC
- TRBD2 TRBJ2-7 TRBV28 CASLRGGSSYEQYF TGTGCCAGTCTCCGGGGGGGAAGCTCCTACGAGCAGTACTTC
once - TRBJ1-1 TRBV4-3 CASSQEKDRSTEAFF TGCGCCAGCAGCCAAGAAAAGGACAGATCAACTGAAGCTTTCTTT
- TRBD2 TRBJ2-5 TRBV9 CASSDGLAGRGETQYF TGTGCCAGCAGCGACGGACTAGCGGGAAGGGGAGAGACCCAGTACTTC
once - TRBJ2-7 TRBV5-1 CASSLGAKTYEQYF TGCGCCAGCAGCTTGGGGGCCAAGACCTACGAGCAGTACTTC
- TRBD1 TRBJ1-2 TRBV6-1 CASGETGGAYGYTF TGTGCCAGCGGGGAAACAGGGGGGGCGTATGGCTACACCTTC
- - TRBJ1-2 TRBV29-1 CSVEGLGGFYGYTF TGCAGCGTTGAAGGGCTCGGGGGTTTTTATGGCTACACCTTC
- TRBD1 TRBJ1-2 TRBV2 CASSGIQGAKGYTF TGTGCCAGCAGTGGCATACAGGGGGCCAAGGGCTACACCTTC
- TRBD1 TRBJ1-2 TRBV9 CASSPEHGTVLGYTF TGTGCCAGCAGCCCTGAACACGGGACAGTGCTTGGCTACACCTTC
- TRBD2 TRBJ2-1 TRBV27 CASSLTAGAYNEQFF TGTGCCAGCAGTTTGACAGCGGGAGCCTACAATGAGCAGTTCTTC
- TRBD2 TRBJ2-1 TRBV25-1 CASRGDGTSGILGNEQFF TGTGCCAGCAGAGGCGATGGCACTAGCGGGATTCTTGGGAATGAGCAGTTCTTC
- - TRBJ2-2 TRBV5-1 CASTSRALNTGELLF TGCGCCAGCACCTCGCGGGCCTTAAACACCGGGGAGCTGCTTTTT
- TRBD1 TRBJ1-1 TRBV5-4 CASSDGQGDTEAFF TGTGCCAGCAGCGACGGACAGGGCGATACTGAAGCTTTCTTT
few - TRBJ2-3 TRBV7-2 CASSLERLVDTQYF TGTGCCAGCAGCTTGGAGCGCCTAGTAGATACGCAGTATTTT
- TRBD2 TRBJ2-1 TRBV5-1 CASSATSGSEQFF TGCGCCAGCAGCGCTACTAGCGGGAGCGAACAGTTCTTC
- TRBD2 TRBJ2-7 TRBV2 CASSELAGVSEQYF TGTGCCAGCAGTGAACTAGCGGGAGTTAGTGAGCAGTACTTC
- - TRBJ2-7 TRBV19 CASSKHFGSYEQYF TGTGCCAGTAGTAAGCATTTTGGGTCCTACGAGCAGTACTTC
- TRBD2 TRBJ2-3 TRBV28 CASSNPGLAGSEDTQYF TGTGCCAGCTCTAACCCCGGACTAGCGGGATCCGAAGATACGCAGTATTTT
- - TRBJ2-3 TRBV29-1 CSVEEQTRDTQYF TGCAGCGTCGAGGAGCAGACCAGAGATACGCAGTATTTT
few - TRBJ2-3 TRBV6-1 CASSEVEVPPQYF TGTGCCAGCAGTGAAGTTGAGGTCCCGCCGCAGTATTTT
- TRBD1 TRBJ1-2 TRBV7-8 CASSLASGQGYGYTF TGTGCCAGCAGCTTAGCTTCCGGACAGGGCTATGGCTACACCTTC
- TRBD1 TRBJ1-1 TRBV19 CASSTPGGAGTEAFF TGTGCCAGTAGTACCCCAGGGGGGGCTGGCACTGAAGCTTTCTTT
- TRBD1 TRBJ1-2 TRBV14 CASSRDRVYGYTF TGTGCCAGCAGCCGCGACAGGGTGTATGGCTACACCTTC
- TRBD1 TRBJ1-5 TRBV5-1 CASSRTGQGNQPQHF TGCGCCAGCAGCCGGACAGGGCAAGGCAATCAGCCCCAGCATTTT
once - TRBJ1-5 TRBV6-1 CASSESGGSNQPQHF TGTGCCAGCAGTGAATCCGGGGGTAGCAATCAGCCCCAGCATTTT
- - TRBJ2-5 TRBV4-1 CASSETGTQYF TGCGCCAGCAGCGAGACCGGGACCCAGTACTTC
once - TRBJ2-3 TRBV29-1 CSVLGGDTQYF TGCAGCGTCCTTGGGGGAGATACGCAGTATTTT
- - TRBJ1-4 TRBV7-9 CASTRQAEKLFF TGTGCCAGCACCCGACAGGCCGAAAAACTGTTTTTT
- - TRBJ1-1 TRBV18 CASSSGVNTEAFF TGTGCCAGCTCTTCAGGAGTGAACACTGAAGCTTTCTTT
- - TRBJ1-2 TRBV5-6 CASNPQRSNYGYTF TGTGCCAGCAACCCACAAAGATCAAACTATGGCTACACCTTC
- TRBD1 TRBJ2-7 TRBV5-1 CASSLMGDRVYEQYF TGCGCCAGCAGCCTGATGGGGGACAGAGTGTACGAGCAGTACTTC